This T cell receptor beta chain was recorded in a study of shared clonotypes between healthy human individuals. Points from the study as a whole: It was expected that sequencing depth would affect clonotype sharing among donors.

This CDR3 is built from 17 residues. Germline V gene lookup returns CDR1 PRHDT and CDR2 FYEKMQ (reference sequence). The V and J ends lost 4 bases and 3 bases respectively, with 21 bases between them. Points on this clone: The antigen remains unidentified.

In the CD4+ fraction, cells were divided into CD45RA+ naive and CD45RA-negative memory subsets. Original processing methods: Junction-only sequences without quality scores were provided by ImmunoSEQ, so filtering was different. The repertoire was sequenced with immunoSEQ multiplex PCR; TCRdb's copy has only in-frame clones and lacks some. Clonal size and the V and J genes are those of that table, whereas D and trimming came from the DNA. Here the sample spans some 2,100,000 clones, nearly 97% being singletons. Sequenced sample: naive CD4+ T cells sorted from blood. Specified subset: CD45RA+ positively selected. This clonotype was obtained from a man between 18 and 29 years old in good health. The chain employs TRBV13 and TRBJ1-1, with D possibly TRBD1 on 5 matching bases. The CDR3 region has the DNA TGTGCCAGCAGCTCCATCCAGGCAGGGAAGGGGTACACTGAAGCTTTCTTT. Amino acid sequence: CASSSIQAGKGYTEAFF.